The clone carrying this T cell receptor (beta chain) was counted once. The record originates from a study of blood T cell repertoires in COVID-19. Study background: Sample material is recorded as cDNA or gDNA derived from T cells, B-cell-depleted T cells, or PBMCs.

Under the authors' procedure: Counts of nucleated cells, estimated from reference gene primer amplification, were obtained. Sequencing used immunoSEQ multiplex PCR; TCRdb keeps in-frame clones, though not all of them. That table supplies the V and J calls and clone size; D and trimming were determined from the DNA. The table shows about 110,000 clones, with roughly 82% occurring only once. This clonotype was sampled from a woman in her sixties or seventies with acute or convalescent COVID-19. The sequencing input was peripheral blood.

The CDR3 region is CASSESGGHEQYF. In DNA, the CDR3 is TGTGCCAGCAGTGAATCCGGGGGACACGAGCAGTACTTC. The J gene is TRBJ2-7, the V gene TRBV2, with D possibly TRBD2 on 6 matching bases. Trimming cost V 2 bases and J 5 bases, with 10 bases left between them. This CDR3 spans 13 amino acids. Germline V lookup: CDR1 SNHLY, CDR2 FYNNEI. Supplemented by reference TRBV2 and TRBJ2-7, the full variable domain reads EPEVTQTPSHQVTQMGQEVILRCVPISNHLYFYWYRQILGQKVEFLVSFYNNEISEKSEIFDDQFSVERPDGSNFTLKIRSTKLEDSAMYFCASSESGGHEQYFGPGTRLTVT.